Included here is one T cell receptor beta chain sequence, with context. The sample has other DNA sequences that encode this CDR3 too. This sample was included in a study of shared clonotypes between healthy human individuals. The wider study: Per donor, three plates held CD4 naive cells, three held CD4 memory, two held CD8 naive and one held CD8 memory.

The V gene's germline CDR1 is ENHRY and CDR2 SYGVKD. The length of the CDR3 is 15 residues. Trimming removed 4 bases from V and 0 bases from J; junction bases left unmatched: 3. The run depth of the assay was deep. The assay was immunoSEQ multiplex PCR, and TCRdb's table has in-frame clones only and misses some. The sample includes 2 million to 2.5 million clones, about 93% of them seen just once. Terminally differentiated effector memory CD45RA+ cells were excluded by CCR7 positive selection of CD45RO-negative cells. There were only Caucasian adults among the donors, and all lived in Nashville, Tennessee.

The sequence was obtained from a young man in good health. Some clones in this sample may be carry-over from other donors' samples. The chain couples TRBV10-3 to TRBJ2-1; TRBD2 agrees at 7 bases. Sequenced input: naive CD8+ T cells from PBMCs. The CDR3 here is CAISAGGSSYNEQFF. The CDR3 DNA sequence: TGTGCCATCAGTGCGGGCGGGAGCTCCTACAATGAGCAGTTCTTC.